Each of the 3 T cell receptor beta chains below was sequenced from the same sample in a study of OX40 agonist ivuxolimab in advanced cancers. The method was immunoSEQ multiplex PCR; TCRdb's version includes in-frame clones alone and lacks a portion of them. The table shows tens of thousands of clones, with 80% to 90% occurring only once. The source was CD4+ or CD8+ T cells sorted from blood, collected in a trial of the OX40 agonist ivuxolimab. The source is an adult with an advanced solid tumor such as melanoma, head and neck, liver or kidney cancer.

The chain is built from TRBV11-2 and TRBJ2-1, with 9 bases aligning to TRBD1. The CDR3 contains 13 residues. Per germline, CDR1 SGHAT and CDR2 FQNNGV. V lost 6 bases to trimming and J lost 4 bases; unmatched junction nucleotides: 1. This CDR3 reads CASRQGAYNEQFF. CDR3 sequence (DNA): TGTGCCAGCAGACAGGGGGCTTACAATGAGCAGTTCTTC.

The rearrangement joins TRBV4-2 to TRBJ2-7, with 8 bases lining up with TRBD2. J was trimmed by 12 bases and V by 2 bases; bases with no gene match: 18. Looked up from germline, CDR1 is LGHNA and CDR2 is YNFKEQ. This CDR3 has 16 residues. The CDR3 nucleotides are TGTGCCAGCAGCCAACCCTTACGAACTAGCGGTACCAACGGGTACTTC. It encodes CASSQPLRTSGTNGYF.

CDR3 sequence (DNA): TGTGCCAGTAGTATAGAACTGGCCGGTGAAGCTTTCTTT. Its protein is CASSIELAGEAFF. This chain uses TRBV19 with TRBJ1-1; D call uncertain. Per germline, CDR1 LNHDA and CDR2 SQIVND (reference sequence). The CDR3 consists of 13 residues. The V end was cut by 0 bases, the J end by 7 bases, with 9 bases between.